A selection of T cell receptor beta chains follows, all from one sample in a study of vaccination and CD4 T cells after COVID-19. These receptors are not linked to any known antigen. MiXCR, applied by TCRdb to the PCR reads, yields one record per CDR3 protein. The sample lists roughly 10,000 distinct CDR3 sequences; more than 25% were seen once. Sequencing was carried out using CD4+ T cells from blood, cultured in vitro. The receptors originated from a human donor in good health. Each CDR3 is given with its conserved first and last residue.

v_gene: TRBV6-1; j_gene: TRBJ2-2; CDR3aa: CASREIQGTGELFF
v_gene: TRBV6-5; j_gene: TRBJ2-3; CDR3aa: CASSYSQPSILGEDTQYF
v_gene: TRBV6-1; j_gene: TRBJ2-3; CDR3aa: CASSAPGDTQYF
v_gene: TRBV24-1; j_gene: TRBJ2-7; CDR3aa: CATSDSSQARQYF
v_gene: TRBV19; j_gene: TRBJ2-1; CDR3aa: CASSMRLAGANEQFF
v_gene: TRBV7-2; j_gene: TRBJ2-1; CDR3aa: CASSLINEQFF
v_gene: TRBV11-2; j_gene: TRBJ1-2; CDR3aa: CASSTLNREKGYGYTF
v_gene: TRBV28; j_gene: TRBJ2-7; CDR3aa: CASSTRTVRKQYF
v_gene: TRBV2; j_gene: TRBJ2-7; CDR3aa: CASSRWIYEQYF
v_gene: TRBV4-1; j_gene: TRBJ1-1; CDR3aa: CASSQPGRGRPEAFF
v_gene: TRBV7-9; j_gene: TRBJ2-1; CDR3aa: CASSLAETSLSASQFF
v_gene: TRBV27; j_gene: TRBJ2-1; CDR3aa: CASSVEGAYPYNEQFF
v_gene: TRBV14; j_gene: TRBJ1-1; CDR3aa: CASSRVGRPTNTEAFF
v_gene: TRBV7-8; j_gene: TRBJ2-7; CDR3aa: CASSLGAYEQYF
v_gene: TRBV6-1; j_gene: TRBJ2-3; CDR3aa: CASRMGPSTDTQYF
v_gene: TRBV9; j_gene: TRBJ2-7; CDR3aa: CASSVAPDTAYEQYF
v_gene: TRBV11-2; j_gene: TRBJ1-2; CDR3aa: CASPQTPTVYYGYTF
v_gene: TRBV7-2; j_gene: TRBJ2-5; CDR3aa: CASSLTLRQETQYF
v_gene: TRBV9; j_gene: TRBJ2-3; CDR3aa: CASSVEPSGIVPTQYF
v_gene: TRBV20-1; j_gene: TRBJ2-7; CDR3aa: CSAAPTGTYEQYF
v_gene: TRBV5-4; j_gene: TRBJ2-7; CDR3aa: CASSPRQTYEQYF
v_gene: TRBV20-1; j_gene: TRBJ1-1; CDR3aa: CSARVGSTEAFF
v_gene: TRBV29-1; j_gene: TRBJ2-5; CDR3aa: CSVEVVGGKGVTQYF
v_gene: TRBV28; j_gene: TRBJ1-6; CDR3aa: CASSRYNSPLHF
v_gene: TRBV4-3; j_gene: TRBJ2-5; CDR3aa: CASSQGSETQYF
v_gene: TRBV5-4; j_gene: TRBJ2-2; CDR3aa: CASSKDWTNTGELFF
v_gene: TRBV7-2; j_gene: TRBJ2-3; CDR3aa: CASSHSRGLGDTQYF
v_gene: TRBV19; j_gene: TRBJ2-5; CDR3aa: CASRGTPSETQYF
v_gene: TRBV27; j_gene: TRBJ2-7; CDR3aa: CASSLGTPGQAYEQYF
v_gene: TRBV7-9; j_gene: TRBJ2-7; CDR3aa: CASSPIDKSYEQYF
v_gene: TRBV29-1; j_gene: TRBJ2-1; CDR3aa: CSVEGTSSSYNEQFF
v_gene: TRBV6-2/TRBV6-3; j_gene: TRBJ1-5; CDR3aa: CASSTNNQPQHF
v_gene: TRBV6-2/TRBV6-3; j_gene: TRBJ2-7; CDR3aa: CASSQPGGNSYEQYF
v_gene: TRBV5-1; j_gene: TRBJ1-2; CDR3aa: CASTPVGSLYGYTF
v_gene: TRBV27; j_gene: TRBJ2-5; CDR3aa: CASSPTSGRLETQYF
v_gene: TRBV28; j_gene: TRBJ1-5; CDR3aa: CASSPLSGMGGQPQHF
v_gene: TRBV6-2/TRBV6-3; j_gene: TRBJ1-3; CDR3aa: CASTRGRNTIYF
v_gene: TRBV5-1; j_gene: TRBJ2-7; CDR3aa: CASSLVGPGSSYEQYF
v_gene: TRBV20-1; j_gene: TRBJ1-2; CDR3aa: CSARVDPYGYTF